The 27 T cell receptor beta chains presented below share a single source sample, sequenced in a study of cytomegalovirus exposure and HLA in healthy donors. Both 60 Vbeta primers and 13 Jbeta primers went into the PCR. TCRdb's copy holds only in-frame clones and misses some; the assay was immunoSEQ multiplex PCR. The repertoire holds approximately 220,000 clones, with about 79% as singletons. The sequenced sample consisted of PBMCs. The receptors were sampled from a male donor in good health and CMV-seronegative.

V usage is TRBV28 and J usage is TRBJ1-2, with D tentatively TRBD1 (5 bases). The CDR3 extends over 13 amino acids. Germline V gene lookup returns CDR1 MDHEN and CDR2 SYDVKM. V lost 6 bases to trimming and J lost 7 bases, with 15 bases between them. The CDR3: CASSSTVRAGYTF. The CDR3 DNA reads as TGTGCCAGCAGCTCGACCGTCAGGGCTGGCTACACCTTC.

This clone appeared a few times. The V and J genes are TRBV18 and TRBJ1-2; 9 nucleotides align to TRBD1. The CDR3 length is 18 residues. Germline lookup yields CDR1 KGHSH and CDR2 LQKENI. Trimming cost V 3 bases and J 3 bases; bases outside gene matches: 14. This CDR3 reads CASSPVPGQGRGDYGYTF. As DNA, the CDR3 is TGTGCCAGCTCACCTGTCCCGGGACAGGGAAGAGGGGACTATGGCTACACCTTC. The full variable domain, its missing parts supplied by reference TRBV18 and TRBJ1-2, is NAGVMQNPRHLVRRRGQEARLRCSPMKGHSHVYWYRQLPEEGLKFMVYLQKENIIDESGMPKERFSAEFPKEGPSILRIQQVVRGDSAAYFCASSPVPGQGRGDYGYTFGSGTRLTVV.

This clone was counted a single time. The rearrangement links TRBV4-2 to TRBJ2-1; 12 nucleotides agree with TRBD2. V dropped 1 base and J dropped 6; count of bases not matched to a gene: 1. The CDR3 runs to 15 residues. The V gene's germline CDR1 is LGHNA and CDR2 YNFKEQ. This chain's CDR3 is CASSQGLAGANEQFF. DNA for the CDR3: TGTGCCAGCAGCCAAGGACTAGCGGGAGCCAATGAGCAGTTCTTC.

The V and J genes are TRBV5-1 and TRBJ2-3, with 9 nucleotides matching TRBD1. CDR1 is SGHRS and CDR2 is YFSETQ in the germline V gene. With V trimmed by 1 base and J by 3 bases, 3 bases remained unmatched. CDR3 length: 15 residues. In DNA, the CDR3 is TGCGCCAGCAGCTTGTCGGGACAGGGAACAGATACGCAGTATTTT. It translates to CASSLSGQGTDTQYF.

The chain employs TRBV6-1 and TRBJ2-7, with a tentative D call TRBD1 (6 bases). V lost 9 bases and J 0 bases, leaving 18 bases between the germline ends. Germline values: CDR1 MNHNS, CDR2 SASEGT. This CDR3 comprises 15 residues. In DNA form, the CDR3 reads TGTGCCAGTCGGCCCGCCAGGGGTTACTCCTACGAGCAGTACTTC. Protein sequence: CASRPARGYSYEQYF.

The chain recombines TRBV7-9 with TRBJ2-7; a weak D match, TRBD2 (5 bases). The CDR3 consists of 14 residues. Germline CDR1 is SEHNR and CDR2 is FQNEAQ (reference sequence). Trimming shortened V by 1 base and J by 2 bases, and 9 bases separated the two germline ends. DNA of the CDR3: TGTGCCAGCAGCTTAGGAGGGAAACCCTACGAGCAGTACTTC. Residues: CASSLGGKPYEQYF.

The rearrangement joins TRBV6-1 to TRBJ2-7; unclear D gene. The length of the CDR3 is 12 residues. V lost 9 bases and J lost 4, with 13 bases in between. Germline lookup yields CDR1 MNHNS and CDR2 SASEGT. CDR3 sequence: CASCQELYEQYF. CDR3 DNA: TGTGCCAGTTGTCAGGAACTGTACGAGCAGTACTTC.

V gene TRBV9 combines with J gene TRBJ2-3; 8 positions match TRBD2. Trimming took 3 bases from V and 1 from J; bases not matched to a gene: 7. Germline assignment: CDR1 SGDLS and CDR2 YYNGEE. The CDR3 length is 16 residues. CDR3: CASSGVVRGGTDTQYF. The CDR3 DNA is TGTGCCAGCAGCGGGGTAGTGCGGGGGGGCACAGATACGCAGTATTTT.

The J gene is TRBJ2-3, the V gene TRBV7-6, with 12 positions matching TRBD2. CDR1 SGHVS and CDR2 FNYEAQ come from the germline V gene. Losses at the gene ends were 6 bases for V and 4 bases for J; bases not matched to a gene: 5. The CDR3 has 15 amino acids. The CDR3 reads CASRLLAGGPDTQYF. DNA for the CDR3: TGTGCCAGCAGGTTACTAGCGGGAGGTCCAGATACGCAGTATTTT.

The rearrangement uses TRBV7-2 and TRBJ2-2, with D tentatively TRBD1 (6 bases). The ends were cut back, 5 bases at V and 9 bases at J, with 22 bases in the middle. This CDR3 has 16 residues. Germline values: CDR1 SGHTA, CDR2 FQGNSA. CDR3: CASSISIHRVVRELFF. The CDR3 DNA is TGTGCCAGCAGCATTAGTATCCACAGGGTTGTGAGGGAGCTGTTTTTT. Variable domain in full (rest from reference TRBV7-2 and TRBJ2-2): GAGVSQSPSNKVTEKGKDVELRCDPISGHTALYWYRQSLGQGLEFLIYFQGNSAPDKSGLPSDRFSAERTGGSVSTLTIQRTQQEDSAVYLCASSISIHRVVRELFFGEGSRLTVL.

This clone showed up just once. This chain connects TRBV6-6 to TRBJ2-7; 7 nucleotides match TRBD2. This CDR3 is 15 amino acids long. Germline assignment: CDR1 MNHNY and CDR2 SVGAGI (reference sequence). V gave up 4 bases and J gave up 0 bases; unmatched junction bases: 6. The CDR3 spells CASSSLAGASYEQYF. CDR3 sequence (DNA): TGTGCCAGCAGTTCTTTAGCGGGTGCCTCCTACGAGCAGTACTTC.

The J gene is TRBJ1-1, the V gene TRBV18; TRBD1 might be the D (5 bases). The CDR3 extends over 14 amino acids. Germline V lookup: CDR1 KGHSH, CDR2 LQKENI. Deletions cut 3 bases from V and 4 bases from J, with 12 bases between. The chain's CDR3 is CASSPVQEGTEAFF. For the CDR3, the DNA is TGTGCCAGCTCACCGGTACAGGAGGGCACTGAAGCTTTCTTT.

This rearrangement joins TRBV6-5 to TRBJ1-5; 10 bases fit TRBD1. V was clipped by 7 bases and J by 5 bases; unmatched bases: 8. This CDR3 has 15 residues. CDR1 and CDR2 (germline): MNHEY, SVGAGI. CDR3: CASKRTGGRDQPQHF. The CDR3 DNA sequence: TGTGCCAGCAAGAGGACAGGGGGAAGGGATCAGCCCCAGCATTTT.

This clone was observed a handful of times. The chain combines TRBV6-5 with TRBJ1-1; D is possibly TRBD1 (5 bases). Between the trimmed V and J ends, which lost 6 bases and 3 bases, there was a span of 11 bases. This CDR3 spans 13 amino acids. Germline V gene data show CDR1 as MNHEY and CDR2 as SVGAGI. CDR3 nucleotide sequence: TGTGCCAGCAGGAATGCGGGGGACACTGAAGCTTTCTTT. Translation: CASRNAGDTEAFF.

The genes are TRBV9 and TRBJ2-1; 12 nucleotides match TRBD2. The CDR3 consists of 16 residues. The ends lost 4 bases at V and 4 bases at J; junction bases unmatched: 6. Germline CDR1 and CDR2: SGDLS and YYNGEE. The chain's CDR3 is CASSLRLAGAYNEQFF. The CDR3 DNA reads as TGTGCCAGCAGCCTCCGACTAGCGGGAGCTTACAATGAGCAGTTCTTC.

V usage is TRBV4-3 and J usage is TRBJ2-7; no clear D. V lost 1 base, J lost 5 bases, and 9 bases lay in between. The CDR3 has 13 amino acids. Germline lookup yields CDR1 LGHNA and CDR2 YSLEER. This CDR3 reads CASSQALVHEQYF. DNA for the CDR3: TGCGCCAGCAGCCAAGCTCTCGTCCACGAGCAGTACTTC.

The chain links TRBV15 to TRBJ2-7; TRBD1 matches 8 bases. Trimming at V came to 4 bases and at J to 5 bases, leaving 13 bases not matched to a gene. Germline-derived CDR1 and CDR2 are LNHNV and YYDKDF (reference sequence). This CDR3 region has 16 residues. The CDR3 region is CATSTSSGQGRNEQYF. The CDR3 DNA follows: TGTGCCACCAGCACCAGCTCTGGACAGGGTAGGAACGAGCAGTACTTC.

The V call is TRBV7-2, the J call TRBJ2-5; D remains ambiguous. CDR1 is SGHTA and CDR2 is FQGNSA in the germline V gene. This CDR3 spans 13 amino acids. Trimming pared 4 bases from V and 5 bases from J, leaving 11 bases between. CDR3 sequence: CASSSGFKETQYF. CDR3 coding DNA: TGTGCCAGCAGCTCAGGATTTAAGGAGACCCAGTACTTC.

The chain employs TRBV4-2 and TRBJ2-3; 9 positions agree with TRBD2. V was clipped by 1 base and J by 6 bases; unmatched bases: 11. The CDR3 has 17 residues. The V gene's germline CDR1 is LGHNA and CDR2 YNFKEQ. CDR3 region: CASSQGLAGLGGDTQYF. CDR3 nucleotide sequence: TGTGCCAGCAGCCAAGGCCTAGCGGGGCTCGGAGGGGATACGCAGTATTTT.

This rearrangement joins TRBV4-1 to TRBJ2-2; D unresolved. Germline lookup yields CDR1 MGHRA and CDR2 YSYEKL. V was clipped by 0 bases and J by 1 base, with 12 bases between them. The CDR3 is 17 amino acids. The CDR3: CASSQDVRRLNTGELFF. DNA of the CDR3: TGCGCCAGCAGCCAAGATGTGAGGCGCTTGAACACCGGGGAGCTGTTTTTT.

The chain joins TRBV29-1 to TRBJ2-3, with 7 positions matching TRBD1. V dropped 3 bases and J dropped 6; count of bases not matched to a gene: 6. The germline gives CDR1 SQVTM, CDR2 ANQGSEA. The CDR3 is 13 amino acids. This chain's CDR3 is CSVDQGVGDTQYF. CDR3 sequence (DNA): TGCAGCGTTGATCAGGGGGTCGGGGATACGCAGTATTTT.

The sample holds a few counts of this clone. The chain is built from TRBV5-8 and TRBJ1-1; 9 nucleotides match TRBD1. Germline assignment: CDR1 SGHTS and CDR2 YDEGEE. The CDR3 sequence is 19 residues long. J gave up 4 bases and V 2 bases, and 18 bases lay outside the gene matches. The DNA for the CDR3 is TGTGCCAGCAGCTTAACACCCGGGACAGGGAGGTTTTTGGTCACTGAAGCTTTCTTT. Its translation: CASSLTPGTGRFLVTEAFF.

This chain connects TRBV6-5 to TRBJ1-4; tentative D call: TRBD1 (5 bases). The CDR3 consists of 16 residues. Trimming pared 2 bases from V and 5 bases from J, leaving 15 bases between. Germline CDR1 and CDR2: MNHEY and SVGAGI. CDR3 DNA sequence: TGTGCCAGCAGTTACATTTATCAGGGAATGAATGAAAAACTGTTTTTT. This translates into CASSYIYQGMNEKLFF.

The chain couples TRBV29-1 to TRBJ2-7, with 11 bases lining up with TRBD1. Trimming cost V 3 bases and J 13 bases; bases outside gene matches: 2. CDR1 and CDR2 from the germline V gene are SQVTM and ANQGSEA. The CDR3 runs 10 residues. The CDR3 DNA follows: TGCAGCGTTGAGGACAGGGGGCGATACTTC. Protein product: CSVEDRGRYF.

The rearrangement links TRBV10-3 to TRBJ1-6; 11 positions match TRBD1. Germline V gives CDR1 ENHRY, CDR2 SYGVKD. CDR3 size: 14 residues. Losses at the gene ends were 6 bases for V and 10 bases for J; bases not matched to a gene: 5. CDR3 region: CAISGTGGRSPLHF. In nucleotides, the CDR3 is TGTGCCATCAGCGGGACAGGGGGTAGGTCACCCCTCCACTTT.

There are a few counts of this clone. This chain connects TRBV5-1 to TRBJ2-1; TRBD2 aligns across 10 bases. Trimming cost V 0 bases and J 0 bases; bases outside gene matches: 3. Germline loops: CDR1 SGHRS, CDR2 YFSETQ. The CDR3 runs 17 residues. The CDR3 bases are TGCGCCAGCAGCTTGGAGGCTAGCGGGGGCTCCTACAATGAGCAGTTCTTC. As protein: CASSLEASGGSYNEQFF. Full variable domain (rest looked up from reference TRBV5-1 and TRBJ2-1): KAGVTQTPRYLIKTRGQQVTLSCSPISGHRSVSWYQQTPGQGLQFLFEYFSETQRNKGNFPGRFSGRQFSNSRSEMNVSTLELGDSALYLCASSLEASGGSYNEQFFGPGTRLTVL.

CDR3 nucleotide sequence: TGCGCCAGCAGACAGACAGGGGAGGAATCACCCCTCCACTTT. Translating it yields CASRQTGEESPLHF. The rearrangement links TRBV5-1 to TRBJ1-6; 8 bases fit TRBD1. The germline CDR1 and CDR2 sequences are SGHRS and YFSETQ. J was trimmed by 10 bases and V by 5 bases; bases with no gene match: 8. This CDR3 contains 14 residues.